This T cell receptor (beta chain) was retrieved from a study of blood T cell repertoires in COVID-19. Study-level information: The United States, Italy and Spain were the sources of the acute and convalescent COVID-19 samples. The cDNA or gDNA used as material had been derived from T cells, B-cell-depleted T cells, or PBMCs.

CDR1 is SGHAT and CDR2 is FQNNGV in the germline V gene. The CDR3 loop spans 16 amino acids. V was clipped by 4 bases and J by 5 bases; unmatched bases: 7. In the original processing: By means of reference gene primer amplification, nucleated cell counts were estimated. The table came from immunoSEQ multiplex PCR; TCRdb's copy has only in-frame clones and leaves some out. V and J calls and clone size follow that table, whereas D and trimming were derived from the DNA. The sample has about 130,000 clones; around 85% are singletons. The chain links TRBV11-2 to TRBJ2-1, with 11 bases that match TRBD2. The sample taken for sequencing was peripheral blood. The sequence came from a woman between 50 and 59 years old with acute or convalescent COVID-19. As DNA, the CDR3 is TGTGCCAGCAGCTATAGCGGGGGGGGTAATAACAATGAGCAGTTCTTC. It translates to CASSYSGGGNNNEQFF.